What follows are 13 T cell receptor beta chains derived from one specimen sequenced in a study of spatial heterogeneity in lung cancer. Study-level points and caveats: How many expanded intratumoral alpha and beta TCRs were present tracked the tumor mutation count, which was a count of nonsynonymous mutations.

TCRdb re-derived calls from the 5' RACE reads in MiXCR, one entry per CDR3 protein. Here the sample spans thousands of distinct CDR3 sequences, around 7.4% being singletons. Time point defined: sample taken at primary tumor resection. Antigens for these TCRs are unknown. Material: lung tumor tissue, obtained at surgery. The source is a female donor with early-stage non-small cell lung cancer.

Ten or more counts support this clonotype. The J gene is TRBJ2-7, the V gene TRBV27; a weak D match, TRBD2 (6 bases). CDR3 length: 13 residues. Between the trimmed V and J ends, which lost 2 bases and 11 bases, there was a span of 16 bases. Germline V gene sequence: CDR1 MNHEY, CDR2 SMNVEV (reference sequence). This CDR3 is CASSLTTWDLEYF. The CDR3 coding sequence is TGTGCCAGCAGTTTAACCACCTGGGACTTGGAGTACTTC.

This clonotype counts as medium-sized. The chain links TRBV3-1 to TRBJ2-7, with 8 bases matching TRBD1. The germline V gene has CDR1 LGHDT and CDR2 YNNKEL (reference sequence). The V and J ends lost 4 bases and 5 bases, in that order; junction bases with no gene match: 10. The CDR3 loop spans 15 amino acids. The CDR3 nucleotides read TGTGCCAGCAGCCCCGGGACAGGATATGTAGACGAGCAGTACTTC. Its protein is CASSPGTGYVDEQYF.

By share of the sample, this clonotype is medium-sized. CDR3: CASSGVGDTQYF. The CDR3 DNA is TGTGCCAGCAGTGGGGTGGGGGATACGCAGTATTTT. V is TRBV7-2 and J is TRBJ2-3; D uncertain. The CDR3 has 12 amino acids. Deletions cut 6 bases from V and 6 bases from J, with 10 bases between. Germline V gene data show CDR1 as SGHTA and CDR2 as FQGNSA. Drawing the rest from reference TRBV7-2 and TRBJ2-3, the complete variable domain is GAGVSQSPSNKVTEKGKDVELRCDPISGHTALYWYRQSLGQGLEFLIYFQGNSAPDKSGLPSDRFSAERTGGSVSTLTIQRTQQEDSAVYLCASSGVGDTQYFGPGTRLTVL.

Regarding this clonotype: This may be a read error: a much more frequent sequence differs by one nucleotide. The chain uses TRBV27 and TRBJ2-7, with D possibly being TRBD1 or TRBD2 (5 bases each). Germline V gene sequence: CDR1 MNHEY, CDR2 SMNVEV (reference sequence). The length of the CDR3 is 14 residues. The CDR3 coding sequence is TGTGTCAGCAGCCCGGGACGGACGACCTACGAGCAGTACTTC. Encoded protein: CVSSPGRTTYEQYF.

This clonotype has only a few counts. The gene calls are TRBV5-4 and TRBJ1-2; D is unclear. Trimming took 6 bases from V and 3 from J, leaving 18 bases between them. The CDR3 totals 15 residues. Per the germline V gene, CDR1 is SGHNT and CDR2 is YYREEE (reference sequence). CDR3 loop: CASKVGLTSDYGYTF. In nucleotides, the CDR3 is TGTGCCAGCAAGGTAGGACTCACTTCGGACTATGGCTACACCTTC. Looking up the rest from reference TRBV5-4 and TRBJ1-2 gives the full variable domain: ETGVTQSPTHLIKTRGQQVTLRCSSQSGHNTVSWYQQALGQGPQFIFQYYREEENGRGNFPPRFSGLQFPNYSSELNVNALELDDSALYLCASKVGLTSDYGYTFGSGTRLTVV.

This clonotype was found a few times. This chain joins TRBV7-2 and TRBJ1-5, with D possibly TRBD1 on 6 matching bases. This CDR3 spans 15 amino acids. Trimming removed 5 bases from V and 2 bases from J, with 13 bases in between. The germline V gene has CDR1 SGHTA and CDR2 FQGNSA. CDR3: CASSRSGQRNQPQHF. The CDR3, as DNA: TGTGCCAGCAGCCGCTCTGGACAGCGCAATCAGCCCCAGCATTTT.

This clonotype was detected many times. V and J are TRBV11-1 and TRBJ1-2; TRBD1 might be the D (5 bases). The CDR3 consists of 15 residues. V was pared by 4 bases and J by 7 bases, with 19 bases between. Germline V gene lookup returns CDR1 SGHAT and CDR2 FQDESV (reference sequence). CDR3 DNA sequence: TGTGCCAGCAGCTACAGACCGGACACCTCTTCTGGCTACACCTTC. This gives the protein CASSYRPDTSSGYTF. Based on the CDR3 plus reference TRBV11-1 and TRBJ1-2, the full variable domain is EAEVAQSPRYKITEKSQAVAFWCDPISGHATLYWYRQILGQGPELLVQFQDESVVDDSQLPKDRFSAERLKGVDSTLKIQPAELGDSAMYLCASSYRPDTSSGYTFGSGTRLTVV.

The table lists this clonotype with many counts. The chain employs TRBV4-3 and TRBJ2-3; D gene ambiguous. V gave up 0 bases and J gave up 2 bases, with 9 bases separating them. Germline CDR1 reads LGHNA; CDR2 reads YSLEER. The CDR3 is 15 residues long. The CDR3 is CASSQDRVSTDTQYF. CDR3 DNA sequence: TGCGCCAGCAGCCAAGATCGGGTGTCCACAGATACGCAGTATTTT.

This clonotype is categorized as medium-sized. The chain joins TRBV7-8 to TRBJ2-6, with D tentatively TRBD1 (5 bases). Germline assignment: CDR1 SGHVS and CDR2 FQNEAQ. The CDR3 totals 17 residues. The V end was cut by 3 bases, the J end by 0 bases, with 12 bases between. The CDR3 reads CASSFSGYFSGANVLTF. The CDR3 DNA is TGTGCCAGCAGCTTCTCAGGGTACTTCTCTGGGGCCAACGTCCTGACTTTC.

At least ten counts were recorded for this clonotype. This chain connects TRBV10-3 to TRBJ2-3; no clear D. CDR1 and CDR2 from the germline V gene are ENHRY and SYGVKD. The length of the CDR3 is 14 residues. V lost 2 bases to trimming and J lost 3 bases, with 9 bases between them. CDR3 sequence reads: CAISEPTITDTQYF. The CDR3 region has the DNA TGTGCCATCAGTGAGCCCACTATAACAGATACGCAGTATTTT.

This clonotype was counted at least ten times. The V and J genes are TRBV29-1 and TRBJ2-5, with 7 bases lining up with TRBD1. The CDR3 sequence is 11 residues long. The germline CDR1 and CDR2 sequences are SQVTM and ANQGSEA. V lost 0 bases, J lost 12 bases, and 4 bases stayed unmatched. CDR3 coding DNA: TGCAGCGTTGAAGACTTTGGGACAGAGTACTTC. This sequence encodes CSVEDFGTEYF.

This clonotype was observed a few times. The genes are TRBV18 and TRBJ2-5, with no clear D. Germline lookup yields CDR1 KGHSH and CDR2 LQKENI. The V gene lost 3 bases and the J gene lost 2 bases, with 4 bases spanning the gap. This CDR3 has 12 residues. CDR3: CASSPQQETQYF. The CDR3 DNA reads as TGTGCCAGCTCACCGCAGCAAGAGACCCAGTACTTC.

This clonotype is medium-sized by share. The chain recombines TRBV18 with TRBJ1-1; D is undetermined. Per germline, CDR1 KGHSH and CDR2 LQKENI. The V and J ends lost 2 bases and 1 base respectively, with 5 bases between them. CDR3 length: 13 residues. For the CDR3, the DNA is TGTGCCAGCTCACCAGGAGCGAACACTGAAGCTTTCTTT. This encodes CASSPGANTEAFF.